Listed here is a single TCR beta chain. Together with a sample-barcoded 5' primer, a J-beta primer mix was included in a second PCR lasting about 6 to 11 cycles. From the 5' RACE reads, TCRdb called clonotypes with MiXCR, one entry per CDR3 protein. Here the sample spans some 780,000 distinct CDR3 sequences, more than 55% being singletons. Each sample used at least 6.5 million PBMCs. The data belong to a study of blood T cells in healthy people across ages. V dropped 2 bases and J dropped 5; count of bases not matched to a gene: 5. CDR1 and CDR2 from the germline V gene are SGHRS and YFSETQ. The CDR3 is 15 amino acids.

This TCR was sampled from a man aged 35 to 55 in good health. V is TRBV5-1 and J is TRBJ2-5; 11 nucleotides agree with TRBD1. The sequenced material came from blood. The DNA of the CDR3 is TGCGCCAGCAGCTTCGGACAGGGGGCTCTGGAGACCCAGTACTTC. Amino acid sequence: CASSFGQGALETQYF. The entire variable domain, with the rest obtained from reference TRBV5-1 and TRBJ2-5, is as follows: KAGVTQTPRYLIKTRGQQVTLSCSPISGHRSVSWYQQTPGQGLQFLFEYFSETQRNKGNFPGRFSGRQFSNSRSEMNVSTLELGDSALYLCASSFGQGALETQYFGPGTRLLVL.